This T cell receptor (beta chain) was found in a study of vaccination effects on CD4 cells after COVID-19. Study in general: After the second dose, samples were taken at median day 72. Study outcomes and limitations: Relatively few convalescent patients took part in the study, which had no early post-infection timepoints.

This CDR3 region has 16 residues. J gave up 5 bases and V 2 bases, and 8 bases lay outside the gene matches. The germline V gene encodes CDR1 SEHNR and CDR2 FQNEAQ (reference sequence). Here immunoSEQ multiplex PCR was the method, and the copy in TCRdb shows in-frame clones only, minus some. This sample yields about 32,000 clones, of which 72% are seen a single time; less than 15% belongs to the top ten. A remark on this clone: What it binds is unknown.

Sequencing followed a ViraFEST assay step that expanded antigen-specific CD4+ T cells with viral peptide pools. A roughly 10-day culture period preceded the isolation of CD4+ T cells. Participants were vaccinated with two doses of either the BNT162b2 or mRNA-1273 vaccine. Around 2.2 million PBMC were seeded per well and grown in the presence of approximately 9.5 IU/ml IL-2 and about 10 ug/ml peptides. IL-2 medium was substituted for half the medium on days 3 and 7. The sequencing here drew on CD4+ T cells from PBMCs cultured with HCoV-229E spike peptides, taken after COVID-19 vaccination. The chain is built from TRBV7-9 and TRBJ2-3; 9 nucleotides line up with TRBD2. The sequence was obtained from a human donor who received a COVID-19 vaccine. This CDR3 reads CASSLTSGRREDTQYF. The DNA of the CDR3 is TGTGCCAGCAGCTTAACCAGCGGGAGGAGAGAAGATACGCAGTATTTT.